The 20 T cell receptor beta chains listed next were all sequenced from one sample in a study of shared clonotypes between healthy human individuals. Generated by immunoSEQ multiplex PCR, the TCRdb table keeps only in-frame clones and is missing some. The sample records 450,000 to 500,000 clones, about 84% being singletons. Sequenced: PBMCs. Source of these receptors: a woman in her 40s in good health. Some clones in this sample may be carry-over from other donors' samples.

The chain uses TRBV12-1 and TRBJ2-1; the table names TRBD2, a call not compared with the DNA. TRBV12-1 is an annotated pseudogene. The CDR3 extends over 14 amino acids. This chain's CDR3 is CASSLRVLDNEQFF. The CDR3 DNA reads TGTGCCAGCAGCTTGCGGGTTCTAGACAATGAGCAGTTCTTC.

The chain joins TRBV7-2 to TRBJ2-7, with 10 bases identical to TRBD2. Unmatched junction bases numbered 4, after V lost 5 bases and J lost 6 bases. This CDR3 has 13 residues. Germline CDR1 is SGHTA and CDR2 is FQGNSA. The CDR3 DNA reads TGTGCCAGCAGCCGGGGACTAGCGAGCGAGCAGTACTTC. Amino acids: CASSRGLASEQYF.

The chain has TRBV19 and TRBJ1-1; the match to TRBD1 covers 8 bases. After removal of 4 bases from V and 0 bases from J, the junction contained 7 bases not matched to a gene. The CDR3 is 16 amino acids. Looked up from germline, CDR1 is LNHDA and CDR2 is SQIVND (reference sequence). In DNA form, the CDR3 reads TGTGCCAGTAGTACGGACAGGGATTTAATGAACACTGAAGCTTTCTTT. Translating gives CASSTDRDLMNTEAFF.

Notes on this clone: A read error is the likely source, as a far larger clone sits one nucleotide away. The chain carries TRBV30 and TRBJ1-2; 7 bases match TRBD1. The trim removed 3 bases at V and 3 bases at J, leaving 10 bases unmatched. CDR1 and CDR2 from the germline V gene are GTSNPN and SVGIG (reference sequence). There are 15 residues in the CDR3. The CDR3 DNA sequence: TGTGCCTGGAGCCGGGACAGTGATGGGGACTATGGCTACACCTTC. The encoded protein is CAWSRDSDGDYGYTF.

In its sample, this clone was seen once. Additional DNA sequences in this sample encode the identical CDR3. The J gene is TRBJ2-5, the V gene TRBV18; no clear D gene. The CDR3 sequence is 13 residues long. CDR1 and CDR2 (germline): KGHSH, LQKENI. Trimming stripped 3 bases from V and 0 bases from J, with 5 bases between. The CDR3 DNA follows: TGTGCCAGCTCACCCAGGCACCAAGAGACCCAGTACTTC. Translating it yields CASSPRHQETQYF.

Comment on this clone: This specimen includes other DNA sequences encoding the same CDR3. The chain uses TRBV5-1 and TRBJ2-5; D not certain. The germline V gene has CDR1 SGHRS and CDR2 YFSETQ. The CDR3 consists of 14 residues. With 0 bases removed from V and 2 bases from J, the gap between germline ends came to 8 bases. CDR3 sequence (DNA): TGCGCCAGCAGCTTGGCCGGCAGACAAGAGACCCAGTACTTC. This sequence encodes CASSLAGRQETQYF.

V and J are TRBV9 and TRBJ2-1, with D unresolved. The V gene's germline CDR1 is SGDLS and CDR2 YYNGEE. This CDR3 has 14 residues. The V gene lost 4 bases and the J gene lost 2 bases, with 10 bases spanning the gap. The CDR3, as DNA: TGTGCCAGCAGCCGGCACGGACCCTACAATGAGCAGTTCTTC. It yields the protein CASSRHGPYNEQFF.

The gene calls are TRBV5-1 and TRBJ2-5, with 10 bases identical to TRBD2. J was trimmed by 0 bases and V by 0 bases; bases with no gene match: 2. The CDR3 length is 16 residues. Germline CDR1 and CDR2: SGHRS and YFSETQ. The CDR3 region is CASSLALAGDQETQYF. CDR3 in DNA: TGCGCCAGCAGCTTGGCGCTAGCGGGAGACCAAGAGACCCAGTACTTC.

The chain is built from TRBV19 and TRBJ2-5; D is possibly TRBD2 (6 bases). V shed 1 base and J shed 5 bases, with 11 bases lying between them. Germline CDR1 reads LNHDA; CDR2 reads SQIVND (reference sequence). CDR3 length equals 14 residues. The CDR3 here is CASSIGSRGETQYF. The CDR3 nucleotides are TGTGCCAGTAGTATAGGCAGTCGGGGGGAGACCCAGTACTTC.

The rearrangement uses TRBV27 and TRBJ2-3, with TRBD2 identical over 8 bases. The germline gives CDR1 MNHEY, CDR2 SMNVEV (reference sequence). The J segment lost 6 bases and the V segment lost 3 bases, leaving 8 bases of the junction unmatched. The CDR3 has 15 amino acids. CDR3 protein: CASSFLAGSLDTQYF. The CDR3 bases are TGTGCCAGCAGTTTCCTAGCGGGTTCACTGGATACGCAGTATTTT.

The chain couples TRBV2 to TRBJ1-5; possibly TRBD1 for D (6 bases). V gave up 7 bases and J gave up 4 bases, with 11 bases separating them. The CDR3 sequence is 13 residues long. Germline assignment: CDR1 SNHLY and CDR2 FYNNEI. The CDR3 DNA follows: TGTGCCAGCACCTTGGGGGCAAATCAGCCCCAGCATTTT. Its protein is CASTLGANQPQHF.

This CDR3 is CASSSNRGLYNEQFF. As DNA, the CDR3 is TGTGCCAGCAGTTCAAACAGGGGGCTCTACAATGAGCAGTTCTTC. The chain uses TRBV28 and TRBJ2-1; 9 bases match TRBD1. V shed 4 bases, J shed 3 bases, and the junction held 4 bases outside the gene matches. This CDR3 has 15 residues. The germline gives CDR1 MDHEN, CDR2 SYDVKM. Supplemented by reference TRBV28 and TRBJ2-1, the full variable domain reads DVKVTQSSRYLVKRTGEKVFLECVQDMDHENMFWYRQDPGLGLRLIYFSYDVKMKEKGDIPEGYSVSREKKERFSLILESASTNQTSMYLCASSSNRGLYNEQFFGPGTRLTVL.

A few counts support this clone. J is TRBJ2-2 and V is TRBV27; no clear D. Germline V gene lookup returns CDR1 MNHEY and CDR2 SMNVEV (reference sequence). The CDR3 sequence is 12 residues long. Trimming left V 5 bases short and J 7 bases short, with 8 bases between. The CDR3 loop reads CASSHSFGELFF. CDR3 sequence (DNA): TGTGCCAGCAGTCACTCCTTCGGGGAGCTGTTTTTT.

The chain combines TRBV29-1 with TRBJ2-1; D possibly corresponds to TRBD2 (6 bases). This CDR3 is 12 amino acids long. V was clipped by 1 base and J by 8 bases, with 9 bases between them. CDR1 and CDR2 from the germline V gene are SQVTM and ANQGSEA. This chain's CDR3 is CSVEGLVDEQFF. The CDR3 bases are TGCAGCGTTGAAGGACTAGTTGATGAGCAGTTCTTC.

The chain joins TRBV7-9 to TRBJ2-7; weak D call: TRBD1 (6 bases). CDR3 length: 14 residues. The germline V gene encodes CDR1 SEHNR and CDR2 FQNEAQ (reference sequence). The V gene lost 8 bases and the J gene lost 2 bases, with 16 bases spanning the gap. The CDR3 bases are TGTGCCAGCGCATCCGGGACATTGACCTACGAGCAGTACTTC. Translation gives CASASGTLTYEQYF.

The J gene is TRBJ1-1, the V gene TRBV30, with D maybe TRBD1 (5 bases). The germline CDR1 and CDR2 sequences are GTSNPN and SVGIG (reference sequence). This CDR3 has 13 amino acids. With 0 bases removed from V and 0 bases from J, the gap between germline ends came to 5 bases. CDR3 protein: CAWSVQVNTEAFF. The CDR3 DNA is TGTGCCTGGAGTGTACAGGTGAACACTGAAGCTTTCTTT.

The chain has TRBV25-1 and TRBJ2-1; 12 bases line up with TRBD1. The V gene's germline CDR1 is MGHDK and CDR2 SYGVNS. Germline trimming cut 4 bases from V and 4 bases from J; bases unmatched to any gene: 2. The CDR3 length is 15 residues. DNA of the CDR3: TGTGCCAGCAGTGGGGGACAGGGGGCTTACAATGAGCAGTTCTTC. Protein: CASSGGQGAYNEQFF. Variable domain in full (rest from reference TRBV25-1 and TRBJ2-1): EADIYQTPRYLVIGTGKKITLECSQTMGHDKMYWYQQDPGMELHLIHYSYGVNSTEKGDLSSESTVSRIRTEHFPLTLESARPSHTSQYLCASSGGQGAYNEQFFGPGTRLTVL.

The rearrangement links TRBV15 to TRBJ2-5, with TRBD1 identical over 7 bases. There are 14 residues in the CDR3. Germline trimming cut 4 bases from V and 5 bases from J; bases unmatched to any gene: 7. CDR1 LNHNV and CDR2 YYDKDF come from the germline V gene (reference sequence). The CDR3 is CATSILDREETQYF. The CDR3 bases are TGTGCCACCAGCATCCTCGACAGGGAGGAGACCCAGTACTTC.

The chain links TRBV5-1 to TRBJ2-3; the D gene is possibly TRBD2 (5 bases). Trimming pared 0 bases from V and 6 bases from J, leaving 5 bases between. CDR1 is SGHRS, CDR2 YFSETQ, per germline. The CDR3 has 12 amino acids. The CDR3 here is CASSLERDTQYF. CDR3 nucleotides: TGCGCCAGCAGCTTGGAGCGGGATACGCAGTATTTT.

The chain has TRBV6-5 and TRBJ2-7, with 9 bases identical to TRBD1. Trimming at V came to 6 bases and at J to 7 bases, leaving 13 bases not matched to a gene. CDR1 MNHEY and CDR2 SVGAGI come from the germline V gene. This CDR3 region has 15 residues. The CDR3 region has the DNA TGTGCCAGCAGCCCCGGGACAGGGAATCGGGGGGAGCAGTACTTC. This encodes CASSPGTGNRGEQYF.